This T cell receptor (beta chain) was profiled in a study of cytomegalovirus exposure and HLA in healthy donors. The germline gives CDR1 MNHEY, CDR2 SVGAGI. V lost 3 bases and J lost 10; bases outside the gene matches: 9. This CDR3 is built from 14 residues. PCR involved 60 Vbeta and 13 Jbeta primers. Data came from immunoSEQ multiplex PCR; TCRdb stores just in-frame clones and leaves some out. The table shows around 97,000 clones, with about a tenth occurring only once. This receptor was obtained from a man aged 50-60 years in good health and CMV-seropositive. The sequencing sample was made of PBMCs. The rearrangement links TRBV6-5 to TRBJ2-1; TRBD2 matches at 7 bases. CDR3 nucleotide sequence: TGTGCCAGCAGTTATAATAGTAACGGGAGGGAGCAGTTCTTC. This codes for CASSYNSNGREQFF.